A single sample gave rise to the 29 T cell receptor beta chains below, sequenced in a study of technical replicates of blood from a few donors (dated by TCRdb to about 2017). The library was obtained by the immunoSEQ multiplex PCR assay. The table comes from immuneACCESS by way of TCRdb, which keeps in-frame sequences with V and J called. Part of the clones is missing from these tables; in studies checked, under half for an unresolved V gene and the rest for unknown reasons. The sample table records about 78,000 clones; 85% to 95% of these occur just once. The top ten constitute 0.41% of the sample. The sequenced sample was T cells isolated from PBMCs. The receptors here all came from a human donor in good health.

V usage is TRBV5-4 and J usage is TRBJ2-7, with D possibly TRBD2 on 5 matching bases. The germline V gene has CDR1 SGHNT and CDR2 YYREEE (reference sequence). The CDR3 length is 13 residues. V was shortened by 4 bases and J by 3 bases, with 11 bases between the two germline ends. The CDR3 DNA is TGTGCCAGCAGCATCGGAGACTACTACGAGCAGTACTTC. This encodes CASSIGDYYEQYF.

This chain uses TRBV14 with TRBJ2-1; TRBD2 matches at 12 bases. CDR1 is SGHDN and CDR2 is FVKESK in the germline V gene. With 1 base clipped from V and 8 bases from J, the junction kept 6 bases outside the gene matches. The CDR3 extends over 16 amino acids. CDR3 nucleotide sequence: TGTGCCAGCAGCCAAGTACCTAGCGGGAGGGCCGATGAGCAGTTCTTC. Protein sequence: CASSQVPSGRADEQFF.

This clone showed up just once. The V call is TRBV5-6, the J call TRBJ2-7; D is ambiguous. The CDR3 sequence is 12 residues long. In germline, CDR1 is SGHDT, CDR2 YYEEEE. Trimming cost V 7 bases and J 6 bases, with 14 bases left between them. This CDR3 is CASSVSVGEQYF. The DNA for the CDR3 is TGTGCCAGCTCGGTGAGCGTAGGCGAGCAGTACTTC.

This chain uses TRBV4-2 with TRBJ1-1; tentatively, D is TRBD1 (6 bases). There are 14 residues in the CDR3. Per the germline V gene, CDR1 is LGHNA and CDR2 is YNFKEQ. V lost 5 bases and J 0 bases, leaving 10 bases between the germline ends. CDR3 sequence reads: CASSYQGMNTEAFF. The CDR3 DNA reads TGTGCCAGCAGCTATCAGGGGATGAACACTGAAGCTTTCTTT.

This clone was detected once. The CDR3 spells CASSLLTSGNNEQFF. The DNA for the CDR3 is TGTGCCAGCAGCCTACTCACTAGCGGGAACAATGAGCAGTTCTTC. This rearrangement joins TRBV6-5 to TRBJ2-1; TRBD2 matches 10 bases. The CDR3 extends over 15 amino acids. Germline V gene data show CDR1 as MNHEY and CDR2 as SVGAGI. J was trimmed by 5 bases and V by 6 bases; bases with no gene match: 7.

This clone was recorded only once. The chain employs TRBV7-8 and TRBJ2-2; 8 bases agree with TRBD2. The germline V gene has CDR1 SGHVS and CDR2 FQNEAQ. The CDR3 has 16 amino acids. The V gene end was trimmed by 5 bases and the J gene end by 6 bases; junction bases not matched to a gene: 11. In DNA form, the CDR3 reads TGTGCCAGCAGCCCCCGGGGGGGGGCGCTTCCCGGGGAGCTGTTTTTT. Translation: CASSPRGGALPGELFF.

CDR3 loop: CASSDRRGINYGYTF. The CDR3 coding sequence is TGTGCCAGCAGTGACAGAAGGGGAATCAACTATGGCTACACCTTC. V is TRBV6-4 and J is TRBJ1-2; D is perhaps TRBD1 (5 bases). The length of the CDR3 is 15 residues. Germline loops: CDR1 MRHNA, CDR2 SNTAGT. Trimming pared 2 bases from V and 2 bases from J, leaving 12 bases between.

The chain employs TRBV5-1 and TRBJ2-5; D may be TRBD2 (5 bases). Germline assignment: CDR1 SGHRS and CDR2 YFSETQ. Trimming removed 4 bases at V and 2 bases at J, with 18 bases between. The CDR3 runs to 16 residues. The CDR3 reads CASSQQSGSVQETQYF. CDR3 in DNA: TGCGCCAGCAGCCAACAGAGCGGATCCGTGCAAGAGACCCAGTACTTC.

This chain joins TRBV28 and TRBJ1-4; a weak D match, TRBD1 (6 bases). V gave up 4 bases and J gave up 1 base, with 13 bases separating them. CDR3 length: 16 residues. Germline lookup yields CDR1 MDHEN and CDR2 SYDVKM. The CDR3 sequence: CASSSGQDLTNEKLFF. The DNA of the CDR3 is TGTGCCAGCAGTTCGGGACAAGACCTAACTAATGAAAAACTGTTTTTT. The whole variable domain, filled in from reference TRBV28 and TRBJ1-4, reads DVKVTQSSRYLVKRTGEKVFLECVQDMDHENMFWYRQDPGLGLRLIYFSYDVKMKEKGDIPEGYSVSREKKERFSLILESASTNQTSMYLCASSSGQDLTNEKLFFGSGTQLSVL.

The genes are TRBV4-2 and TRBJ1-2; D perhaps matches TRBD1 (6 bases). CDR1 LGHNA and CDR2 YNFKEQ come from the germline V gene. V lost 10 bases, J lost 2 bases, and 11 bases lay in between. This CDR3 comprises 12 residues. The DNA of the CDR3 is TGTGCCATCCAGACAGGAAACTATGGCTACACCTTC. Its translation: CAIQTGNYGYTF.

The V call is TRBV5-1, the J call TRBJ2-4; D remains unclear. The CDR3 loop spans 14 amino acids. Germline V gene lookup returns CDR1 SGHRS and CDR2 YFSETQ. V lost 0 bases and J 0 bases, leaving 4 bases between the germline ends. The DNA for the CDR3 is TGCGCCAGCAGCTTGGGACTAGCCAAAAACATTCAGTACTTC. This encodes CASSLGLAKNIQYF.

The V gene is TRBV5-4, the J gene TRBJ2-7; tentatively, D is TRBD2 (5 bases). The CDR3 covers 14 residues. Per the germline V gene, CDR1 is SGHNT and CDR2 is YYREEE (reference sequence). With 0 bases removed from V and 3 bases from J, the gap between germline ends came to 10 bases. The chain's CDR3 is CASSLAELDYEQYF. The CDR3, as DNA: TGTGCCAGCAGCTTGGCCGAACTAGACTACGAGCAGTACTTC.

The gene calls are TRBV4-1 and TRBJ2-1; 9 positions agree with TRBD2. The CDR3 spans 14 residues. Germline loops: CDR1 MGHRA, CDR2 YSYEKL. The J segment lost 6 bases and the V segment lost 4 bases, leaving 4 bases of the junction unmatched. Written as DNA, the CDR3 is TGCGCCAGCAGCCCGGGACTAGCAGGCAATGAGCAGTTCTTC. Translating it yields CASSPGLAGNEQFF.

The chain couples TRBV15 to TRBJ2-7; D is possibly TRBD1 (5 bases). Between the trimmed V and J ends, which lost 3 bases and 0 bases, there was a span of 9 bases. Germline values: CDR1 LNHNV, CDR2 YYDKDF (reference sequence). The CDR3 contains 14 residues. The CDR3 region is CATSSGHPSYEQYF. CDR3 in DNA: TGTGCCACCAGCAGTGGACACCCCTCCTACGAGCAGTACTTC.

The chain carries TRBV10-3 and TRBJ2-3; D is perhaps TRBD2 (6 bases). CDR1 ENHRY and CDR2 SYGVKD come from the germline V gene. The CDR3 loop spans 15 amino acids. V was trimmed by 2 bases and J by 5 bases, leaving 14 bases between them. CDR3 protein: CAISEKAGTGDTQYF. CDR3 sequence (DNA): TGTGCCATCAGTGAGAAAGCGGGTACCGGAGATACGCAGTATTTT.

The rearrangement joins TRBV13 to TRBJ2-2; 8 bases map to TRBD1. In germline, CDR1 is PRHDT, CDR2 FYEKMQ (reference sequence). CDR3 length: 12 residues. Germline trimming cut 10 bases from V and 5 bases from J; bases unmatched to any gene: 3. The CDR3 loop reads CATTGGTGELFF. The CDR3 DNA sequence: TGTGCCACCACAGGGGGGACCGGGGAGCTGTTTTTT.

V gene TRBV18 combines with J gene TRBJ2-7; D is possibly TRBD1 (5 bases). Trimming took 1 base from V and 5 from J, leaving 15 bases between them. The CDR3 is made up of 15 amino acids. Germline assignment: CDR1 KGHSH and CDR2 LQKENI. The CDR3 sequence is CASSPRAGIYDEQYF. The CDR3 DNA follows: TGTGCCAGCTCACCACGAGCAGGGATATATGACGAGCAGTACTTC.

The chain couples TRBV2 to TRBJ1-5; maybe TRBD1 (5 bases). V was cut by 1 base and J by 4 bases, with 8 bases left in between. CDR3 size: 14 residues. Looked up from germline, CDR1 is SNHLY and CDR2 is FYNNEI. This chain's CDR3 is CASSEETDNQPQHF. The DNA of the CDR3 is TGTGCCAGCAGTGAAGAGACAGATAATCAGCCCCAGCATTTT.

The genes are TRBV10-3 and TRBJ2-1; 7 bases match TRBD2. Trimming at V came to 3 bases and at J to 5 bases, leaving 4 bases not matched to a gene. Germline V gives CDR1 ENHRY, CDR2 SYGVKD. This CDR3 comprises 14 residues. CDR3 in amino acids: CAISDWRENNEQFF. The CDR3 region has the DNA TGTGCCATCAGTGATTGGCGGGAGAACAATGAGCAGTTCTTC.

J is TRBJ2-5 and V is TRBV11-2; 7 positions match TRBD2. CDR1 is SGHAT and CDR2 is FQNNGV in the germline V gene. This CDR3 comprises 16 residues. Trimming removed 5 bases from V and 5 bases from J; junction bases left unmatched: 14. CDR3 sequence (DNA): TGTGCCAGCAGCACCCCCGGGGAGGGTCTGGGGGAGACCCAGTACTTC. Translation: CASSTPGEGLGETQYF.

This clone showed up just once. The V and J genes are TRBV5-4 and TRBJ1-1; D is undetermined. The germline V and J ends were trimmed by 2 bases and 0 bases, with 8 bases remaining between them. Germline V lookup: CDR1 SGHNT, CDR2 YYREEE (reference sequence). The CDR3 length is 14 residues. The CDR3 DNA follows: TGTGCCAGCAGCTTCAGTGTCATGAACACTGAAGCTTTCTTT. Amino acids: CASSFSVMNTEAFF.

The genes are TRBV19 and TRBJ2-3; TRBD1 is a possible D gene (5 bases). Germline V CDR1 and CDR2: LNHDA, SQIVND (reference sequence). V was pared by 3 bases and J by 6 bases, with 10 bases between. The CDR3 runs 13 residues. The CDR3 is CASSIPYRDTQYF. The DNA for the CDR3 is TGTGCCAGTAGTATCCCCTACAGGGATACGCAGTATTTT.

The chain links TRBV11-2 to TRBJ1-2; TRBD1 might be the D (5 bases). This CDR3 spans 14 amino acids. Germline loops: CDR1 SGHAT, CDR2 FQNNGV. V shed 0 bases and J shed 1 base, with 6 bases lying between them. This CDR3 is CASSLEGVNYGYTF. CDR3 in DNA: TGTGCCAGCAGCTTAGAAGGGGTTAACTATGGCTACACCTTC.

The chain combines TRBV7-9 with TRBJ2-7; TRBD2 matches at 7 bases. There are 13 residues in the CDR3. V shed 5 bases and J 3 bases; nucleotides not matched to a gene: 4. Per the germline V gene, CDR1 is SEHNR and CDR2 is FQNEAQ (reference sequence). The CDR3 sequence is CASSPTSFYEQYF. DNA for the CDR3: TGTGCCAGCAGCCCGACTAGCTTCTACGAGCAGTACTTC.

This clone was seen more than once but under ten times. The genes are TRBV2 and TRBJ1-4; D not certain. The germline V and J ends were trimmed by 6 bases and 0 bases, with 11 bases remaining between them. The CDR3 runs to 15 residues. Germline CDR1 is SNHLY and CDR2 is FYNNEI. In DNA, the CDR3 is TGTGCCAGCAGCGACAATATTGCAACTAATGAAAAACTGTTTTTT. Its protein product is CASSDNIATNEKLFF. Filled out from reference TRBV2 and TRBJ1-4, the complete variable domain reads EPEVTQTPSHQVTQMGQEVILRCVPISNHLYFYWYRQILGQKVEFLVSFYNNEISEKSEIFDDQFSVERPDGSNFTLKIRSTKLEDSAMYFCASSDNIATNEKLFFGSGTQLSVL.

V is TRBV5-6 and J is TRBJ2-3, with 7 bases fitting TRBD1. The germline V gene has CDR1 SGHDT and CDR2 YYEEEE. Trimming at V came to 3 bases and at J to 3 bases, leaving 7 bases not matched to a gene. The CDR3 is 15 residues long. The CDR3, as DNA: TGTGCCAGCAGCTCCAGCTGGACAGGAACAGATACGCAGTATTTT. This sequence encodes CASSSSWTGTDTQYF. Full variable domain (remainder filled in from reference TRBV5-6 and TRBJ2-3): DAGVTQSPTHLIKTRGQQVTLRCSPKSGHDTVSWYQQALGQGPQFIFQYYEEEERQRGNFPDRFSGHQFPNYSSELNVNALLLGDSALYLCASSSSWTGTDTQYFGPGTRLTVL.

The CDR3 here is CASSLEQGYEKLFF. The CDR3 bases are TGTGCCAGCAGCTTAGAACAGGGGTATGAAAAACTGTTTTTT. The chain couples TRBV7-6 to TRBJ1-4; 7 bases are shared with TRBD1. The CDR3 loop spans 14 amino acids. The trim removed 1 base at V and 6 bases at J, leaving 2 bases unmatched. Germline V CDR1 and CDR2: SGHVS, FNYEAQ.

The chain joins TRBV7-9 to TRBJ2-7; D possibly corresponds to TRBD2 (5 bases). V dropped 5 bases and J dropped 7 bases, with 12 bases sitting between them. Germline V gives CDR1 SEHNR, CDR2 FQNEAQ (reference sequence). This CDR3 contains 12 residues. The CDR3 DNA sequence: TGTGCCAGCAGCCCCCTCGGGGAGGAGCAGTACTTC. Its translation: CASSPLGEEQYF. The entire variable domain, with the rest obtained from reference TRBV7-9 and TRBJ2-7, is as follows: DTGVSQNPRHKITKRGQNVTFRCDPISEHNRLYWYRQTLGQGPEFLTYFQNEAQLEKSRLLSDRFSAERPKGSFSTLEIQRTEQGDSAMYLCASSPLGEEQYFGPGTRLTVT.

This chain connects TRBV11-2 to TRBJ2-7; 8 bases agree with TRBD1. The V and J ends lost 5 bases and 3 bases, in that order; junction bases with no gene match: 6. In germline, CDR1 is SGHAT, CDR2 FQNNGV. The CDR3 spans 14 residues. CDR3 loop: CASSPPGGVYEQYF. The CDR3 DNA reads TGTGCCAGCAGCCCCCCAGGGGGCGTCTACGAGCAGTACTTC.